Below, 24 T cell receptor beta chains from the same sample are listed, as sequenced in a study of graft-versus-host responses after intestinal transplantation. Their antigen targets remain unknown. TCRdb's copy holds only in-frame clones and misses some; the assay was immunoSEQ multiplex PCR. The sample holds about 86,000 clones; over 75% are singletons and the top ten take 0.5%. The starting material was unstimulated CD8+ T cells sorted from spleen or lymph node cells, obtained before intestinal transplant. The source of these receptors is a human donor who received an intestinal transplant.

V gene TRBV5-1 combines with J gene TRBJ2-1; TRBD2 agrees at 7 bases. The CDR3 is 16 residues long. Trimming at V came to 5 bases and at J to 6 bases, leaving 14 bases not matched to a gene. CDR1 and CDR2 (germline): SGHRS, YFSETQ. CDR3 region: CASRMKALAASNEQFF. CDR3 DNA sequence: TGCGCCAGCAGAATGAAGGCCCTAGCGGCTTCCAATGAGCAGTTCTTC. Filled out from reference TRBV5-1 and TRBJ2-1, the complete variable domain reads KAGVTQTPRYLIKTRGQQVTLSCSPISGHRSVSWYQQTPGQGLQFLFEYFSETQRNKGNFPGRFSGRQFSNSRSEMNVSTLELGDSALYLCASRMKALAASNEQFFGPGTRLTVL.

To note about this clone: Other DNA sequences in the sample encode the same CDR3. The gene calls are TRBV7-9 and TRBJ2-3, with D hard to call. V shed 5 bases and J shed 0 bases, with 3 bases lying between them. The CDR3 is 12 residues long. The germline V gene has CDR1 SEHNR and CDR2 FQNEAQ (reference sequence). In nucleotides, the CDR3 is TGTGCCAGCAGCCCTAGCACAGATACGCAGTATTTT. It codes for CASSPSTDTQYF.

The gene calls are TRBV11-2 and TRBJ1-1; weak D call: TRBD1 (5 bases). Germline CDR1 and CDR2: SGHAT and FQNNGV. Trimming removed 5 bases at V and 11 bases at J, with 15 bases between. The CDR3 length is 12 residues. CDR3 amino acids: CASSHGGSGAFF. CDR3 nucleotide sequence: TGTGCCAGCAGCCACGGGGGGTCGGGCGCTTTCTTT. Looking up the rest from reference TRBV11-2 and TRBJ1-1 gives the full variable domain: EAGVAQSPRYKIIEKRQSVAFWCNPISGHATLYWYQQILGQGPKLLIQFQNNGVVDDSQLPKDRFSAERLKGVDSTLKIQPAKLEDSAVYLCASSHGGSGAFFGQGTRLTVV.

This clone was seen only a few times. The genes are TRBV6-1 and TRBJ2-7; 12 bases align to TRBD2. CDR1 and CDR2 from the germline V gene are MNHNS and SASEGT. The CDR3 covers 16 residues. V trimming: 2 bases; J trimming: 3 bases; junction bases outside the gene matches: 5. The CDR3 region has the DNA TGTGCCAGCAGTGAATGGACTAGCGGGATTAGCTACGAGCAGTACTTC. This gives the protein CASSEWTSGISYEQYF.

Only a few counts were recorded for this clone. This sequence joins TRBV2 and TRBJ2-1; D may be TRBD1 (6 bases). CDR3 length equals 12 residues. Germline V gene sequence: CDR1 SNHLY, CDR2 FYNNEI. Trimming left V 4 bases short and J 7 bases short, with 8 bases between. The CDR3 protein is CASSAGENEQFF. The CDR3 DNA reads TGTGCCAGCAGTGCAGGGGAAAATGAGCAGTTCTTC.

V gene TRBV7-6 combines with J gene TRBJ2-3; tentatively, D is TRBD2 (5 bases). The length of the CDR3 is 14 residues. Trimming took off 0 bases at V and 1 base at J, with 5 bases between the two ends. Germline CDR1 is SGHVS and CDR2 is FNYEAQ. Written as DNA, the CDR3 is TGTGCCAGCAGCTTAGCGGGAGGCACAGATACGCAGTATTTT. Protein: CASSLAGGTDTQYF. Full variable domain (rest looked up from reference TRBV7-6 and TRBJ2-3): GAGVSQSPRYKVTKRGQDVALRCDPISGHVSLYWYRQALGQGPEFLTYFNYEAQQDKSGLPNDRFSAERPEGSISTLTIQRTEQRDSAMYRCASSLAGGTDTQYFGPGTRLTVL.

The chain carries TRBV4-2 and TRBJ2-2; 9 bases line up with TRBD2. J lost 4 bases, V lost 2 bases, and 2 bases had no gene match. Germline V gives CDR1 LGHNA, CDR2 YNFKEQ. This CDR3 contains 15 residues. The CDR3 sequence is CASSQLAGSTGELFF. CDR3 bases: TGTGCCAGCAGCCAACTAGCGGGGAGCACCGGGGAGCTGTTTTTT.

This sequence joins TRBV5-6 and TRBJ1-2, with D maybe TRBD1 (5 bases). Germline V gives CDR1 SGHDT, CDR2 YYEEEE. This CDR3 spans 15 amino acids. V was trimmed by 0 bases and J by 5 bases, leaving 14 bases between them. The CDR3 DNA sequence: TGTGCCAGCAGCTTGGCGGACGGGGGTTTATATGGCTACACCTTC. Protein: CASSLADGGLYGYTF.

The chain joins TRBV7-9 to TRBJ2-7, with 9 bases matching TRBD1. CDR3 size: 14 residues. V was clipped by 5 bases and J by 4 bases; unmatched bases: 6. In germline, CDR1 is SEHNR, CDR2 FQNEAQ (reference sequence). CDR3 nucleotide sequence: TGTGCCAGCAGCACCCGGGACAGGGAATACGAGCAGTACTTC. Its translation: CASSTRDREYEQYF.

This clone is a singleton in its sample. V gene TRBV9 combines with J gene TRBJ2-1; 10 bases are shared with TRBD1. The CDR3 consists of 19 residues. Trimming took 4 bases from V and 8 from J; bases not matched to a gene: 21. The V gene's germline CDR1 is SGDLS and CDR2 YYNGEE. CDR3 nucleotides: TGTGCCAGCAGCTCATGGTCGACAGGGGGCCACCTTTTTGCGGATGAGCAGTTCTTC. Translating it yields CASSSWSTGGHLFADEQFF.

The chain uses TRBV6-1 and TRBJ2-7, with D possibly matching TRBD1 (6 bases). V dropped 2 bases and J dropped 5 bases, with 13 bases sitting between them. The CDR3 runs 14 residues. CDR1 is MNHNS, CDR2 SASEGT, per germline. In DNA, the CDR3 is TGTGCCAGCAGTGAATACAGGGAAGGCGACGAGCAGTACTTC. Residues: CASSEYREGDEQYF.

The genes are TRBV9 and TRBJ2-7, with 7 nucleotides matching TRBD2. CDR1 and CDR2 (germline): SGDLS, YYNGEE. V gave up 0 bases and J gave up 6 bases; unmatched junction bases: 3. This CDR3 comprises 13 residues. The CDR3, as DNA: TGTGCCAGCAGCGTAGCTTCGGGGGGCGAGCAGTACTTC. Translating it yields CASSVASGGEQYF.

In this sample, this clone turned up once. The rearrangement uses TRBV4-1 and TRBJ1-1; the D gene is possibly TRBD1 (6 bases). This CDR3 is built from 16 residues. Trimming pared 1 base from V and 4 bases from J, leaving 16 bases between. Per germline, CDR1 MGHRA and CDR2 YSYEKL. In nucleotides, the CDR3 is TGCGCCAGCAGCCAAGCACCGAGGGGGAGGGGCACTGAAGCTTTCTTT. Translation: CASSQAPRGRGTEAFF.

V is TRBV30 and J is TRBJ1-3, with 10 positions matching TRBD1. J was trimmed by 3 bases and V by 2 bases; bases with no gene match: 7. The CDR3 extends over 16 amino acids. Germline V gives CDR1 GTSNPN, CDR2 SVGIG (reference sequence). CDR3 amino acids: CAWSNLDRGLGNTIYF. DNA for the CDR3: TGTGCCTGGAGTAACCTCGACAGGGGGCTTGGAAACACCATATATTTT.

V usage is TRBV4-3 and J usage is TRBJ1-2, with 10 positions matching TRBD1. The CDR3 extends over 14 amino acids. Germline CDR1 is LGHNA and CDR2 is YSLEER. V dropped 5 bases and J dropped 5; count of bases not matched to a gene: 5. This CDR3 reads CASSSGTGDYGYTF. In DNA form, the CDR3 reads TGCGCCAGCAGCTCCGGGACAGGGGATTATGGCTACACCTTC.

V and J are TRBV6-5 and TRBJ1-2; a weak D match, TRBD1 (5 bases). The V gene's germline CDR1 is MNHEY and CDR2 SVGAGI. Trimming pared 8 bases from V and 6 bases from J, leaving 13 bases between. There are 12 residues in the CDR3. The CDR3 nucleotides read TGTGCCAGCTGGACAAACCCAAATGGCTACACCTTC. Its translation is CASWTNPNGYTF.

The rearrangement uses TRBV7-9 and TRBJ2-7, with TRBD1 identical over 8 bases. V trimming: 5 bases; J trimming: 2 bases; junction bases outside the gene matches: 5. The CDR3 spans 14 residues. The germline V gene encodes CDR1 SEHNR and CDR2 FQNEAQ (reference sequence). CDR3 coding DNA: TGTGCCAGCAGCCCTCCGGACAGGGCCTACGAGCAGTACTTC. Translation gives CASSPPDRAYEQYF.

The CDR3 DNA is TGTGCCAGTAAAGCGGGAAGGACGAACACCGGGGAGCTGTTTTTT. Translation: CASKAGRTNTGELFF. The chain couples TRBV19 to TRBJ2-2, with 7 bases that match TRBD2. Germline assignment: CDR1 LNHDA and CDR2 SQIVND (reference sequence). Losses at the gene ends were 7 bases for V and 0 bases for J; bases not matched to a gene: 5. The CDR3 covers 15 residues.

This clone was seen a handful of times. V is TRBV19 and J is TRBJ2-2; weak D call: TRBD1 (7 bases). V was clipped by 7 bases and J by 0 bases, with 15 bases between them. The CDR3 contains 16 residues. Germline assignment: CDR1 LNHDA and CDR2 SQIVND (reference sequence). DNA of the CDR3: TGTGCCAGTACCCCCGCGGGGACAGCGAACACCGGGGAGCTGTTTTTT. Amino acid sequence: CASTPAGTANTGELFF. Variable domain in full (rest from reference TRBV19 and TRBJ2-2): DGGITQSPKYLFRKEGQNVTLSCEQNLNHDAMYWYRQDPGQGLRLIYYSQIVNDFQKGDIAEGYSVSREKKESFPLTVTSAQKNPTAFYLCASTPAGTANTGELFFGEGSRLTVL.

The rearrangement uses TRBV6-1 and TRBJ1-2; D ambiguous. Germline V gene lookup returns CDR1 MNHNS and CDR2 SASEGT. The CDR3 covers 15 residues. Trimming left V 2 bases short and J 4 bases short, with 14 bases between. The CDR3 reads CASSELWQEVYGYTF. The CDR3, as DNA: TGTGCCAGCAGTGAACTCTGGCAGGAAGTCTATGGCTACACCTTC.

This clone has only a few counts. V gene TRBV7-9 combines with J gene TRBJ2-7, with 9 bases fitting TRBD2. CDR1 and CDR2 (germline): SEHNR, FQNEAQ (reference sequence). J lost 7 bases, V lost 5 bases, and 3 bases had no gene match. The CDR3 length is 12 residues. Here the CDR3 reads CASSPSGTEQYF. CDR3 bases: TGTGCCAGCAGCCCTAGCGGGACGGAGCAGTACTTC.

This clone showed up just once. The chain employs TRBV27 and TRBJ1-2; possibly TRBD1 for D (5 bases). CDR3 length equals 15 residues. V gave up 1 base and J gave up 1 base, with 10 bases separating them. In germline, CDR1 is MNHEY, CDR2 SMNVEV (reference sequence). CDR3 region: CASSLLGARNYGYTF. In DNA form, the CDR3 reads TGTGCCAGCAGTTTATTAGGGGCGCGTAACTATGGCTACACCTTC.

V usage is TRBV5-1 and J usage is TRBJ2-7, with 8 bases lining up with TRBD2. The CDR3 contains 14 residues. V was clipped by 4 bases and J by 3 bases; unmatched bases: 6. Germline lookup yields CDR1 SGHRS and CDR2 YFSETQ. The CDR3 nucleotides read TGCGCCAGCAGCCCACGGGAGGGGAGCTACGAGCAGTACTTC. Amino acid sequence: CASSPREGSYEQYF.

In nucleotides, the CDR3 is TGTGCCAGCAGCCTATTTGGGACGGGACTAGCTGACAATGAGCAGTTCTTC. Protein sequence: CASSLFGTGLADNEQFF. The chain carries TRBV7-3 and TRBJ2-1; 9 positions match TRBD2. Germline V gene data show CDR1 as SGHTA and CDR2 as FQGTGA. V trimming: 5 bases; J trimming: 5 bases; junction bases outside the gene matches: 13. The CDR3 is 17 residues long.